This T cell receptor (beta chain) originates from a study of low-dose radiotherapy and immunotherapy resistance in tumors (dated by TCRdb to between 2022 and 2023). Looking at the study overall: In Cohort 1, each fraction delivered 0.5 Gy every 2 weeks, and the prescribed total PTV dose was 6.5 Gy. Nivolumab and ipilimumab were both given intravenously, with nivolumab at a 240 mg flat dose every two weeks and ipilimumab at 1 mg/kg every six weeks. Starting on cycle 1 day 1, patients took 300 mg of aspirin by mouth once daily for four cycles. To make first-strand cDNA, Superscript III was used along with a set of TRAV- and TRBV-specific primers so that both the TCRalpha and TCRbeta chains were covered. Eight patients were included in the translational analysis: three from the first dose cohort and the first five from the second dose cohort. The trial did not randomize participants into treatment groups. For Cohort 2, the dose was 1 Gy per fraction given every two weeks, adding up to 13 Gy in total across 26 weeks. Deep sequencing of the TCRalpha and TCRbeta libraries was carried out on an Illumina MiniSeq instrument. Every two weeks, patients got intravenous cyclophosphamide at 200 mg/m2, given one day ahead of each radiation and immunotherapy administration.

For CDR1 and CDR2, the germline V gene (reference sequence) lists DFQATT and SNEGSKA. There are 14 amino acids in the CDR3, from cysteine to phenylalanine inclusive. Just CDR3 DNA is preserved here, 42 bases in frame from base 1. V is trimmed back by 6 bases and J by 7 bases, and the junction contains 9 bases that no gene match accounts for. Sequencing took place on an Illumina MiniSeq. A roughly 20-cycle PCR with Phusion amplified the TCRs, pairing a constant-region primer with the adapter that was attached to the V primers. The isolated mRNA was amplified using the MessageAmp II aRNA Amplification Kit, with in vitro transcription performed for about 16 hours at 37 degrees C. The Dynabeads mRNA DIRECT Purification Kit was used to isolate mRNA for TCR sequencing. A second approximately 24-cycle Phusion PCR added indexed Illumina adapters, and products were purified with AMPure XP beads. Regarding the original processing steps: Using custom Perl scripts, TCR sequences encoding the same protein were pooled, out-of-frame sequences were removed, and the abundance of each clonotype was computed. TCR sequences supported by only a single read were excluded from analysis. Among the metrics used to describe the repertoires were Shannon entropy, Gini index, clonality, richness, and the frequency of TCRs shared between repertoires. TCRdb reran the public reads through fastp at Q25 and MiXCR, keeping productive beta chains. Records with the same CDR3 protein are collapsed into one entry carrying the most frequent genes and DNA. The V and J calls were determined by TCRdb, not by the authors. The sample records tens of thousands of distinct CDR3 sequences, approximately 12% of which are singletons. Jointly, the top ten make up about 6% of the sample.

This clonotype was counted many times. The clone's antigen remains unknown. Base-call qualities are not available, and no considerably larger clone is one nucleotide away. The time point tag for this specimen amounts to: before trial treatment. Donors were enrolled in RACIN, a single-arm phase I dose-escalation trial in which nivolumab, ipilimumab, aspirin, low-dose cyclophosphamide and low-dose radiotherapy were combined. To be eligible, a patient needed to have an advanced solid tumor that was TIL-negative. The V and J genes are TRBV20-1 and TRBJ2-1, with 10 bases in between that match TRBD2. This clonotype was obtained from a female donor with ovarian cancer. The source material was PBMCs, sampled before treatment. CDR3 protein: CSAGPASGSNEQFF. At the DNA level, the sequence is TGCAGTGCCGGGCCCGCTAGCGGGAGTAATGAGCAGTTCTTC.